This T cell receptor (beta chain) is drawn from a study of spatial heterogeneity in lung cancer. Overall study context: Every unique TCR and UMI combination, on average, appeared more than ten times in raw reads.

The CDR3 consists of 13 residues. V shed 0 bases and J shed 4 bases, with 4 bases lying between them. CDR1 is SGHRS, CDR2 YFSETQ, per germline. Regarding time point: sample taken at primary tumor resection. Whole RNA from tumor, nontumor lung or frozen PBMC was sequenced unsorted. The library protocol tagged each TCR cDNA with a unique molecular identifier. TCRdb processed the 5' RACE reads anew with MiXCR; each CDR3 protein has one entry. In the table there are around 74,000 distinct CDR3 sequences, 13% of which are singletons. The chain combines TRBV5-1 with TRBJ2-2; D is unclear. The sequence was collected from a male donor with early-stage non-small cell lung cancer. Sequencing used PBMCs, obtained at surgery. CDR3 protein: CASSLAATGELFF. The DNA of the CDR3 is TGCGCCAGCAGCTTGGCCGCCACCGGGGAGCTGTTTTTT.